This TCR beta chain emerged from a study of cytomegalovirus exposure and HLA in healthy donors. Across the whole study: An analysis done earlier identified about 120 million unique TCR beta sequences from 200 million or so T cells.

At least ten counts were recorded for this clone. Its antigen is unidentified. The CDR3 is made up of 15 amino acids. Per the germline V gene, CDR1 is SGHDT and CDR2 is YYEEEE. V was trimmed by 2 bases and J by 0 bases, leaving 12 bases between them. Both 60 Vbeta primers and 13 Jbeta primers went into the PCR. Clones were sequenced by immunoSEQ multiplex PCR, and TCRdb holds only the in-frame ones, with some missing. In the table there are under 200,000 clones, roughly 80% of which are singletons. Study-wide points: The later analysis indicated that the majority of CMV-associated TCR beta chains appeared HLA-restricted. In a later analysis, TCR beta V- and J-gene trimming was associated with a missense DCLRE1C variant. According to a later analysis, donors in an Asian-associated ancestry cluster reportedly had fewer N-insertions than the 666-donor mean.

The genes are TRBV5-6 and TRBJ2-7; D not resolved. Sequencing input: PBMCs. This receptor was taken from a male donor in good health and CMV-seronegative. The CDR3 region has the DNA TGTGCCAGCAGCTTACGACTTTCTACCTCCTACGAGCAGTACTTC. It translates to CASSLRLSTSYEQYF.